These 28 T cell receptor beta chains share one sample of origin, sequenced in a study of shared clonotypes between healthy human individuals. The method was immunoSEQ multiplex PCR; TCRdb's version includes in-frame clones alone and lacks a portion of them. The sample consists of 1,400,000 or so clones, about 98.5% of them appearing once. Sequencing used naive CD4+ T cells sorted from blood. Regarding subset: CD45RA+ positively selected. Receptors were obtained from a man aged 30 to 45 in good health.

The chain links TRBV28 to TRBJ2-5; D gene ambiguous. Trimming left V 1 base short and J 9 bases short, with 12 bases between. Germline values: CDR1 MDHEN, CDR2 SYDVKM. This CDR3 spans 13 amino acids. CDR3 bases: TGTGCCAGCAGTTTATCAACACCTAGGGCCCAGTACTTC. Amino acids: CASSLSTPRAQYF.

Notes on this clone: Other nucleotide sequences in the sample specify the same CDR3. V and J are TRBV18 and TRBJ1-3, with unresolved D. The CDR3 is 13 residues long. The V gene's germline CDR1 is KGHSH and CDR2 LQKENI. V was cut by 3 bases and J by 4 bases, with 7 bases left in between. The CDR3 nucleotides read TGTGCCAGCTCACCGGGTCTGGGAAACACCATATATTTT. It yields the protein CASSPGLGNTIYF.

The chain uses TRBV6-5 and TRBJ2-7; 7 bases align to TRBD2. This CDR3 contains 16 residues. Germline-derived CDR1 and CDR2 are MNHEY and SVGAGI. V was pared by 3 bases and J by 6 bases, with 14 bases of the junction left unmatched. This chain's CDR3 is CASSYFSGGSSVEQYF. CDR3 DNA: TGTGCCAGCAGTTATTTTAGTGGCGGGAGTTCTGTCGAGCAGTACTTC.

J is TRBJ2-3 and V is TRBV27; D not certain. Trimming stripped 6 bases from V and 2 bases from J, with 12 bases between. The CDR3 loop spans 14 amino acids. CDR1 and CDR2 from the germline V gene are MNHEY and SMNVEV (reference sequence). CDR3 loop: CASREWASTDTQYF. CDR3 in DNA: TGTGCCAGCAGAGAGTGGGCTTCCACAGATACGCAGTATTTT.

This clone was seen only once. The gene calls are TRBV1 and TRBJ2-1; no check of the table's D call, TRBD2, against the DNA was made. TRBV1 is classified as a pseudogene. This CDR3 region has 15 residues. CDR3 amino acids: CTSSQRLPLYNEQFF. In DNA form, the CDR3 reads TGCACCAGCAGCCAACGACTCCCCCTATACAATGAGCAGTTCTTC.

V is TRBV18 and J is TRBJ1-1; D not resolved. Looked up from germline, CDR1 is KGHSH and CDR2 is LQKENI. This CDR3 comprises 16 residues. V was shortened by 3 bases and J by 3 bases, with 17 bases between the two germline ends. As DNA, the CDR3 is TGTGCCAGCTCACCGCTGAGCGGGAAAGTAGACACTGAAGCTTTCTTT. Amino acids: CASSPLSGKVDTEAFF.

The rearrangement links TRBV28 to TRBJ2-7; tentatively, D is TRBD2 (5 bases). Deletions cut 10 bases from V and 5 bases from J, with 18 bases between. This CDR3 region has 13 residues. Germline V CDR1 and CDR2: MDHEN, SYDVKM. This CDR3 is CANRRGGRHEQYF. The CDR3 DNA is TGTGCCAACCGGCGTGGAGGCCGGCACGAGCAGTACTTC. Combining the CDR3 with reference TRBV28 and TRBJ2-7 gives the whole variable domain DVKVTQSSRYLVKRTGEKVFLECVQDMDHENMFWYRQDPGLGLRLIYFSYDVKMKEKGDIPEGYSVSREKKERFSLILESASTNQTSMYLCANRRGGRHEQYFGPGTRLTVT.

The gene calls are TRBV7-8 and TRBJ2-2, with 7 bases that match TRBD2. The CDR3 runs to 16 residues. Germline CDR1 and CDR2: SGHVS and FQNEAQ. With 4 bases clipped from V and 2 bases from J, the junction kept 7 bases outside the gene matches. CDR3 in DNA: TGTGCCAGCAGCTCAGGGAGGGCCGTTAACACCGGGGAGCTGTTTTTT. Its translation: CASSSGRAVNTGELFF.

The chain couples TRBV29-1 to TRBJ2-1; 7 positions agree with TRBD2. Trimming at V came to 7 bases and at J to 3 bases, leaving 9 bases not matched to a gene. CDR3 length: 14 amino acids. The germline gives CDR1 SQVTM, CDR2 ANQGSEA. The DNA for the CDR3 is TGCAGCGGATCTGGCGGGAGCGGCTACAATGAGCAGTTCTTC. This sequence encodes CSGSGGSGYNEQFF.

The CDR3 sequence is CASSAGQVEGEQFF. As DNA, the CDR3 is TGCGCCAGCAGCGCGGGACAGGTGGAAGGTGAGCAGTTCTTC. The J gene is TRBJ2-1, the V gene TRBV5-1; 8 bases align to TRBD1. V dropped 4 bases and J dropped 9; count of bases not matched to a gene: 9. Germline CDR1 and CDR2: SGHRS and YFSETQ. The CDR3 runs to 14 residues.

The chain joins TRBV7-9 to TRBJ1-3; D gene uncertain. In germline, CDR1 is SEHNR, CDR2 FQNEAQ (reference sequence). The CDR3 is made up of 16 amino acids. Trimming pared 4 bases from V and 0 bases from J, leaving 13 bases between. The CDR3 spells CASSYPLASSGNTIYF. The CDR3 region has the DNA TGTGCCAGCAGCTACCCCTTAGCAAGCTCTGGAAACACCATATATTTT.

The chain carries TRBV5-1 and TRBJ2-7; unclear D gene. The CDR3 totals 16 residues. V gave up 0 bases and J gave up 5 bases, with 18 bases separating them. The germline V gene encodes CDR1 SGHRS and CDR2 YFSETQ. The CDR3 protein is CASSLASSILTHEQYF. The CDR3 region has the DNA TGCGCCAGCAGCTTGGCCAGCAGCATCTTAACCCACGAGCAGTACTTC.

The chain has TRBV9 and TRBJ1-2; D not resolved. Germline lookup yields CDR1 SGDLS and CDR2 YYNGEE. The CDR3 length is 17 residues. V gave up 4 bases and J gave up 4 bases, with 23 bases separating them. CDR3 protein: CASSLRVGFAQSYGYTF. The CDR3, as DNA: TGTGCCAGCAGCCTTAGAGTCGGGTTCGCTCAGTCCTATGGCTACACCTTC.

This clone was seen only once. The CDR3 coding sequence is TGTGCCAGCAGTGATACCGGGACAGCGAAAGAGACCCAGTACTTC. Protein sequence: CASSDTGTAKETQYF. The V call is TRBV25-1, the J call TRBJ2-5; 7 positions match TRBD1. The CDR3 covers 15 residues. Germline-derived CDR1 and CDR2 are MGHDK and SYGVNS. V was pared by 3 bases and J by 3 bases, with 7 bases of the junction left unmatched.

V usage is TRBV28 and J usage is TRBJ2-7, with 9 bases fitting TRBD1. V shed 10 bases, J shed 7 bases, and the junction held 17 bases outside the gene matches. The germline V gene encodes CDR1 MDHEN and CDR2 SYDVKM. The CDR3 has 15 amino acids. Here the CDR3 reads CATFSPRQGGPEQYF. The CDR3 nucleotides read TGTGCCACCTTCTCCCCCCGACAGGGGGGGCCGGAGCAGTACTTC.

V gene TRBV12-5 combines with J gene TRBJ2-1; TRBD2 agrees at 10 bases. This CDR3 comprises 18 residues. Germline-derived CDR1 and CDR2 are LGHNT and FRNRAP. V was clipped by 3 bases and J by 4 bases; unmatched bases: 12. Here the CDR3 reads CASGFLPFGTSAYNEQFF. The CDR3 DNA reads as TGTGCTAGTGGTTTCCTGCCTTTCGGGACTAGCGCATACAATGAGCAGTTCTTC.

For this clone: This sample also contains other DNA sequences that code for the same CDR3. The rearrangement uses TRBV6-6 and TRBJ1-5; a weak D match, TRBD1 (6 bases). V lost 0 bases and J 0 bases, leaving 9 bases between the germline ends. The V gene's germline CDR1 is MNHNY and CDR2 SVGAGI (reference sequence). This CDR3 region has 16 residues. The CDR3 sequence is CASSYSGGGSNQPQHF. The CDR3 region has the DNA TGTGCCAGCAGTTACTCAGGGGGAGGTAGCAATCAGCCCCAGCATTTT.

The chain carries TRBV28 and TRBJ2-1; the D is unclear. The CDR3 runs to 14 residues. V lost 1 base to trimming and J lost 10 bases, with 14 bases between them. The germline gives CDR1 MDHEN, CDR2 SYDVKM. CDR3 DNA: TGTGCCAGCAGTTTATCCCTCCCGTCGATCGAGCAGTTCTTC. This encodes CASSLSLPSIEQFF. Filled out from reference TRBV28 and TRBJ2-1, the complete variable domain reads DVKVTQSSRYLVKRTGEKVFLECVQDMDHENMFWYRQDPGLGLRLIYFSYDVKMKEKGDIPEGYSVSREKKERFSLILESASTNQTSMYLCASSLSLPSIEQFFGPGTRLTVL.

This clone was detected only once. V and J are TRBV28 and TRBJ2-1; maybe TRBD2 (5 bases). Trimming took 6 bases from V and 12 from J, leaving 15 bases between them. The germline CDR1 and CDR2 sequences are MDHEN and SYDVKM. The CDR3 is 12 residues long. CDR3 DNA: TGTGCCAGCAGCAACCGAGGTGGAGGGCAGTTCTTC. It is translated as CASSNRGGGQFF.

The chain combines TRBV2 with TRBJ2-7; 8 bases are shared with TRBD2. The CDR3 is 14 amino acids. V dropped 6 bases and J dropped 4; count of bases not matched to a gene: 8. Looked up from germline, CDR1 is SNHLY and CDR2 is FYNNEI. CDR3 protein: CASRERETRYEQYF. CDR3 DNA: TGTGCCAGCAGGGAGCGGGAGACTCGATACGAGCAGTACTTC.

The chain carries TRBV7-8 and TRBJ1-1, with D perhaps matching TRBD1 (5 bases). This CDR3 has 14 amino acids. Germline V gene lookup returns CDR1 SGHVS and CDR2 FQNEAQ. V dropped 5 bases and J dropped 4 bases, with 14 bases sitting between them. The CDR3 region is CASSGPTGITEAFF. The DNA of the CDR3 is TGTGCCAGCAGCGGACCTACAGGCATCACTGAAGCTTTCTTT.

The V and J genes are TRBV19 and TRBJ2-7; 13 nucleotides agree with TRBD2. V was clipped by 5 bases and J by 0 bases; unmatched bases: 7. The germline V gene encodes CDR1 LNHDA and CDR2 SQIVND (reference sequence). CDR3 length: 17 residues. CDR3 nucleotides: TGTGCCAGTAGTGGGACTAGCGGGGCCATCCTCTCCTACGAGCAGTACTTC. Translated, it gives CASSGTSGAILSYEQYF. Using reference TRBV19 and TRBJ2-7 for the parts outside the CDR3, the full variable domain is DGGITQSPKYLFRKEGQNVTLSCEQNLNHDAMYWYRQDPGQGLRLIYYSQIVNDFQKGDIAEGYSVSREKKESFPLTVTSAQKNPTAFYLCASSGTSGAILSYEQYFGPGTRLTVT.

CDR3 amino acids: CASSLGDQGADTQYF. The CDR3 nucleotides are TGTGCCAGCAGCTTAGGCGACCAGGGTGCAGATACGCAGTATTTT. The V gene is TRBV11-3, the J gene TRBJ2-3; D perhaps matches TRBD1 (5 bases). Germline V gene sequence: CDR1 SGHNT, CDR2 YENEEA. The CDR3 sequence is 15 residues long. Deletions cut 1 base from V and 4 bases from J, with 12 bases between.

The chain carries TRBV7-2 and TRBJ2-7; no reliable D call. Germline V gene data show CDR1 as SGHTA and CDR2 as FQGNSA. This CDR3 contains 14 residues. The V and J ends lost 1 base and 2 bases respectively, with 9 bases between them. For the CDR3, the DNA is TGTGCCAGCAGCTTAGTGGTGGGAACCTACGAGCAGTACTTC. As protein: CASSLVVGTYEQYF.

The J gene is TRBJ2-7, the V gene TRBV7-9, with 10 nucleotides matching TRBD2. The germline V gene encodes CDR1 SEHNR and CDR2 FQNEAQ (reference sequence). With 1 base clipped from V and 5 bases from J, the junction kept 8 bases outside the gene matches. The CDR3 length is 16 residues. The CDR3 nucleotides read TGTGCCAGCAGCTTAGAACTAGCGGGGAATGGGAACGAGCAGTACTTC. Translating gives CASSLELAGNGNEQYF.

J is TRBJ2-6 and V is TRBV4-3; 10 bases align to TRBD1. Germline-derived CDR1 and CDR2 are LGHNA and YSLEER. The CDR3 consists of 18 residues. The V segment lost 2 bases and the J segment 0 bases; nucleotides outside the gene matches: 4. CDR3 region: CASSQTTGGISGANVLTF. The CDR3, as DNA: TGCGCCAGCAGCCAAACGACAGGGGGCATCTCTGGGGCCAACGTCCTGACTTTC.

The chain links TRBV11-2 to TRBJ1-4; no clear D gene. V gave up 6 bases and J gave up 5 bases, with 13 bases separating them. CDR3 size: 14 residues. Germline assignment: CDR1 SGHAT and CDR2 FQNNGV. CDR3 protein: CASSLTLPNEKLFF. In DNA, the CDR3 is TGTGCCAGCAGTCTCACTTTACCAAATGAAAAACTGTTTTTT. Complete variable domain (other parts from reference TRBV11-2 and TRBJ1-4): EAGVAQSPRYKIIEKRQSVAFWCNPISGHATLYWYQQILGQGPKLLIQFQNNGVVDDSQLPKDRFSAERLKGVDSTLKIQPAKLEDSAVYLCASSLTLPNEKLFFGSGTQLSVL.

The chain combines TRBV27 with TRBJ2-7; TRBD1 agrees at 10 bases. The trim removed 4 bases at V and 2 bases at J, leaving 5 bases unmatched. The CDR3 has 15 residues. The germline V gene encodes CDR1 MNHEY and CDR2 SMNVEV (reference sequence). The CDR3 region is CASSSRQGATYEQYF. The CDR3 DNA reads as TGTGCCAGCAGTTCACGACAGGGGGCGACCTACGAGCAGTACTTC.